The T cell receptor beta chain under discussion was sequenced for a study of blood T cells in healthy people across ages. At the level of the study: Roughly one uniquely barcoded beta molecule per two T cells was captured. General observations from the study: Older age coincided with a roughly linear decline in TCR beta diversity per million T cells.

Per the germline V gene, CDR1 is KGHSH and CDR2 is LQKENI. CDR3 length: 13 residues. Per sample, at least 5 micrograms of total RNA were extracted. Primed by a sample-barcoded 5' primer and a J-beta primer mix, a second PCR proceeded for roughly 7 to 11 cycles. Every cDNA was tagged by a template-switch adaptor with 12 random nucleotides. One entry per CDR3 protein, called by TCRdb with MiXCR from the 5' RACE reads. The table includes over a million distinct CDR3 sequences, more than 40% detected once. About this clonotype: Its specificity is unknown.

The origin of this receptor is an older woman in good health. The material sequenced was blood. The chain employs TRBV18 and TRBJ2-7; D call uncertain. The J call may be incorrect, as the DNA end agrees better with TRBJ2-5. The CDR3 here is CASSLQKAETQYF. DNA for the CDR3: TGTGCCAGCTCACTACAGAAGGCGGAGACCCAGTACTTC.